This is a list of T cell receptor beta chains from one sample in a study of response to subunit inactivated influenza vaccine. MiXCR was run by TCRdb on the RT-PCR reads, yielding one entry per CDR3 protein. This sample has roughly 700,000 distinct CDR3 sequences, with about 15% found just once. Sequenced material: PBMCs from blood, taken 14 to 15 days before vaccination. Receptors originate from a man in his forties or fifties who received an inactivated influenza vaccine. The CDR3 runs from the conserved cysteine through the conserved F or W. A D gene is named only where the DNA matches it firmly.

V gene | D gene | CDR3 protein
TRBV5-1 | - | CASSLEGRETEAFF
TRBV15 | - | CATSRQGKAEAFF
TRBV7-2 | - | CASRGKGRVNTGELFF
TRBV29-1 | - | CSVALGRGLSETQYF
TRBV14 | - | CASSQDFEFGQLEQFF
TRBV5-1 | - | CASSLVPPGPGRHEQYF
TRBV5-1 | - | CASSQDLAGEQFF
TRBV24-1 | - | CATSDTRDGTDTQYF
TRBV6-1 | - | CASSEFVRADTQYF
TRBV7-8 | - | CASSFHLRVDEQFF
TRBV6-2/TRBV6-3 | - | CASSYAQSTSGTQYF
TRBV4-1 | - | CASSQVARGGSDTQYF
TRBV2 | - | CASTGPRAGANVLTF
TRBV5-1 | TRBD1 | CASSPTGAEAFF
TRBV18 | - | CASSPPFQETQYF
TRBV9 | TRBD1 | CASSPRGQGVTEAFF
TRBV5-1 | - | CASSLGPDEKLFF
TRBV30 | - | CAWSLQGREKLFF
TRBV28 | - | CASRPTDTQYF
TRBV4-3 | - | CASSQGTGTMETQYF
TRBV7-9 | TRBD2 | CASSTHRTSTYNGQFF
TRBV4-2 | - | CASSQDLLANYGYTF
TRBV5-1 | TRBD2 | CASSFWSSGTSGTDTQYF
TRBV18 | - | CASSVGTGDTGELFF
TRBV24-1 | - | CATSDFAGTGELFF
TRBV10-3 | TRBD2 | CAIKNSGRAPDTQYF
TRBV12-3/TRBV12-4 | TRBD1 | CASSSLDRGVTQYF
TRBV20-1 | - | CSAHTRSYNEQFF
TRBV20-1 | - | CSAPDFENGGEQYF
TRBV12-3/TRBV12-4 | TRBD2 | CASTVAPSGKVDETQYF
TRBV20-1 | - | CSARKADQAKNIQYF
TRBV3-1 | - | CASHPGTDPNEQFF
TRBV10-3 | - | CAISESGSGNEQFF
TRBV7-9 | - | CASSSHVSYNEQFF
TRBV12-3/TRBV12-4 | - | CASSYTLAVEQFF
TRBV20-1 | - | CSARARGRTYEQYF
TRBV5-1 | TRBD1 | CASSLRTGNYGYTF
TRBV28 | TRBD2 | CASLTSGTYEQYF
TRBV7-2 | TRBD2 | CASSGTSGSGNTQYF
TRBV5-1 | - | CASSFQTTLDEQYF
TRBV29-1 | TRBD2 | CSVEGGALETQYF
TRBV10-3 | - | CAISESRGQETQYF
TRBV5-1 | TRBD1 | CASSLTGGSFYGYTF
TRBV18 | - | CASSPQTMTPYEQYF
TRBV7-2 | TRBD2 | CASSRLAGTSYETQYF
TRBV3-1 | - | CASSQGRTHAPVNTEAFF
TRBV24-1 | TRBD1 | CATSDRGTGKVETQYF
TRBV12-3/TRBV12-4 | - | CASKAGTSYNEQFF
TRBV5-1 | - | CASSLGSHTANTEAFF
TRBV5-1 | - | CASSLRARGPLNEQFF
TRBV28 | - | CASSRDLATQYF
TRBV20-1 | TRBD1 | CSARPGGFSYNEQFF